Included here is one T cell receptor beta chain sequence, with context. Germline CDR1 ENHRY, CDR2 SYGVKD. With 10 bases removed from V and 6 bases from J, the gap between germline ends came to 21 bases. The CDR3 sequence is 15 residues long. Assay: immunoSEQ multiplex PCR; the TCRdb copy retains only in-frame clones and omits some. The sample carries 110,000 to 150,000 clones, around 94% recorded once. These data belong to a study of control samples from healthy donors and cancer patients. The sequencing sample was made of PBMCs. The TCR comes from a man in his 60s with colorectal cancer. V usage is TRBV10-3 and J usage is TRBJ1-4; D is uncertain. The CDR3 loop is CATWGGSGADEKLFF. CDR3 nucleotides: TGTGCCACCTGGGGAGGTAGTGGTGCGGATGAAAAACTGTTTTTT.